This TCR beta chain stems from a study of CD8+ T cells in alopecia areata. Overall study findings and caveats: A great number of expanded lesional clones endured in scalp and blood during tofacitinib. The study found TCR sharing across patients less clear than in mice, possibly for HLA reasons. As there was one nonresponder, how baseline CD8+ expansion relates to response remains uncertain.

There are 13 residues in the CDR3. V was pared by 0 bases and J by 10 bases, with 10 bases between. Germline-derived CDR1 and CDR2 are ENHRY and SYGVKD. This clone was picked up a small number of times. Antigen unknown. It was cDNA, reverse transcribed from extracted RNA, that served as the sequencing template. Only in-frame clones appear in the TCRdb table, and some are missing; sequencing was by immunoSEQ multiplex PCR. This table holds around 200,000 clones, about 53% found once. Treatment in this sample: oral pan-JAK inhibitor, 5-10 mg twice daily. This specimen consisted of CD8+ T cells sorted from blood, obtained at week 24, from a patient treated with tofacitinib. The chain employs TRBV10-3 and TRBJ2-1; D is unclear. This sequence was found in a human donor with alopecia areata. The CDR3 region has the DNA TGTGCCATCAGTGAGTCAGCGCTCAGAGAGCAGTTCTTC. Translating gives CAISESALREQFF.